Reported below is one TCR beta chain. Its antigen is not known. TCRdb keeps only in-frame clones here, not all; method: immunoSEQ multiplex PCR. The sample lists roughly 100,000 clones, around 78% seen once, with roughly 9.4% in the top ten. Sample time point: cycle 4 day 1 (C4D1), after less than 7 weeks of nivolumab. Relapses following autologous stem cell transplantation were seen in all patients, with brentuximab vedotin exposure varying. The data were taken from a study of PD-1 blockade in classical Hodgkin lymphoma. Points from the study as a whole: CD4+ TCR diversity climbed significantly by C4D1, unlike CD8+ TCR diversity.

This sequence was found in a human donor with classical Hodgkin lymphoma. The starting material was peripheral blood mononuclear cells (PBMCs), obtained before the fourth cycle of nivolumab.

CDR3 sequence reads: CASSPGTGGHYGYTF. The CDR3 nucleotides are TGTGCCAGCTCACCAGGGACAGGGGGCCACTATGGCTACACCTTC. The chain has TRBV18 and TRBJ1-2; TRBD1 matches at 12 bases. J gave up 3 bases and V 2 bases, and 1 base lay outside the gene matches. CDR1 KGHSH and CDR2 LQKENI come from the germline V gene. This CDR3 is 15 amino acids long.